This TCR beta chain was documented in a study of persistence of HIV-infected CD4 T cells. Study as a whole: Up to roughly 180 mL blood was drawn at multiple time points; a couple of donors had single-time leukapheresis.

Study conclusions and caveats: Degenerate expanded CDR3beta sequences were enriched among CMV- and Gag-responding cells.

The stimulus was lysate of CMV-infected fibroblasts, around 9.3 ug/mL. CD40L-negative CD69-negative CD45RO-high memory CD4+ T cells were sorted as populations depleted of antigen-responding cells. Suppressive ART was started during chronic HIV-1 infection in these adults. CD8+ T cells were removed from PBMCs prior to stimulation. As regards this clone: The antigen remains unidentified.

The libraries were made with immunoSEQ version 4 in survey mode. Only in-frame clones appear in the TCRdb table, and some are missing; sequencing was by immunoSEQ multiplex PCR. The profile shows approximately 26,000 clones, more than 75% of them singletons. The CDR3 consists of 20 residues. The material was CD4+ T cells sorted from PBMCs after 18-hour stimulation, obtained from a patient who received antiretroviral therapy. This TCR came from an adult woman with HIV who was CMV-seropositive. The gene calls are TRBV21-1 and TRBJ2-1; the tabulated D call, TRBD1, remains unverified against the DNA. TRBV21-1 is an annotated pseudogene. CDR3: CASGKAGDRCWEEEYNEQFF. The CDR3 DNA reads TGTGCCAGCGGCAAAGCCGGGGACAGGTGTTGGGAGGAGGAGTACAATGAGCAGTTCTTC.